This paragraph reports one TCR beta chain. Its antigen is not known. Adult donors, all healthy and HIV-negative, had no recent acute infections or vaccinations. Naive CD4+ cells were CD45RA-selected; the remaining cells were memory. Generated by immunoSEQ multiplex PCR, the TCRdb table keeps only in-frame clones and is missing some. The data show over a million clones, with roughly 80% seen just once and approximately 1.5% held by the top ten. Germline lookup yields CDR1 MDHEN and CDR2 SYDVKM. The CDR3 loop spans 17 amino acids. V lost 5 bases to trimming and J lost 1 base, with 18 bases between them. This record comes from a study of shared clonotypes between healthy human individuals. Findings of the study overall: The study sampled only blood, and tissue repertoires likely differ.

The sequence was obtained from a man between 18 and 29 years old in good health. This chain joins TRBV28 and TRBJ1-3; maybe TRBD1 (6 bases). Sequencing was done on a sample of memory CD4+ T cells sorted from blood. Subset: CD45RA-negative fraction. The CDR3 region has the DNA TGTGCCAGCAGTAGTTCCATCTCAGGGGCGTCTGGAAACACCATATATTTT. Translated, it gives CASSSSISGASGNTIYF.